The present T cell receptor (beta chain) was sequenced within a study of identical twins' blood T cells. The overall study: Twelve libraries, six alpha and six beta, gave approximately 50 million reads.

The CDR3 runs to 13 residues. From germline, CDR1 is DFQATT and CDR2 SNEGSKA (reference sequence). V shed 2 bases and J shed 0 bases, with 5 bases lying between them. Turning to this clonotype: Antigen unknown.

The study, taken as a whole, reports: Even for out-of-frame TCRbeta, twins reportedly shared V gene usage much more than unrelated donors.

TCRdb recomputed calls from the 5' RACE reads with MiXCR, one row per CDR3 protein. The sample lists around 380,000 distinct CDR3 sequences, roughly 27% occurring once. All three twin pairs grew up together with likely shared infections and vaccines. V and J are TRBV20-1 and TRBJ1-3; D is unclear. Sequencing was done on a sample of PBMCs. The TCR sequence derives from a woman aged 18-49 years in good health. The CDR3 sequence is CSARFYSGNTIYF. The CDR3 DNA follows: TGCAGTGCTAGATTCTACTCTGGAAACACCATATATTTT.